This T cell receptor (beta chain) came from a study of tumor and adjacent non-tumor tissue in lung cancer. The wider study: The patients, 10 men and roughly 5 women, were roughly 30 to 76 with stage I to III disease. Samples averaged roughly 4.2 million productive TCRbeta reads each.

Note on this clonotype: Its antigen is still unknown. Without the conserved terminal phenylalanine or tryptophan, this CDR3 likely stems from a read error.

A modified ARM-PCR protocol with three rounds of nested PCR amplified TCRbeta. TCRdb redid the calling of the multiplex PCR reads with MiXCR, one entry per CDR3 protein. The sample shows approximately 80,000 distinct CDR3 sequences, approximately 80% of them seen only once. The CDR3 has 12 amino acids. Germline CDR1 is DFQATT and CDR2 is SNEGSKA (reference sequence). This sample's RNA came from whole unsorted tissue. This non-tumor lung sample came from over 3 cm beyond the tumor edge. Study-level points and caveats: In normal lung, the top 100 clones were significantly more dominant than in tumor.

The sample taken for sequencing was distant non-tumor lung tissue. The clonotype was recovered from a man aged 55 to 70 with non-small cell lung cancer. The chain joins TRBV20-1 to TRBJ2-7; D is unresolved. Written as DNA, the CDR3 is TGCAGTGTTAGTGCGGTCACCTATGAGCAGTACTAC. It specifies CSVSAVTYEQYY.